The source of this T cell receptor beta chain is a study of neurological immune-mediated disorders. General study results and limits: On phylogenetic grouping, the repertoires of 18 of 34 multiple sclerosis patients fell within one related-CDR3 cluster, constituting a possible signature.

V lost 0 bases to trimming and J lost 2 bases, with 5 bases between them. The V gene's germline CDR1 is SGHRS and CDR2 YFSETQ. There are 13 residues in the CDR3. This clonotype was seen repeatedly, ten times or more. The antigen is not known. The method for making cDNA was 5'RACE, and it used 10-nucleotide random UMIs. TCRdb itself ran the 5' RACE reads through MiXCR, one entry per CDR3 protein. The data show over 45,000 distinct CDR3 sequences, under 5% seen once. The sequence derives from a woman aged 40 to 50 with multiple sclerosis. The sample was CD4+ T cells from blood. The chain couples TRBV5-1 to TRBJ1-1; D is unresolved. CDR3 sequence (DNA): TGCGCCAGCAGCTTGGCCACAAACACTGAAGCTTTCTTT. Translation: CASSLATNTEAFF.